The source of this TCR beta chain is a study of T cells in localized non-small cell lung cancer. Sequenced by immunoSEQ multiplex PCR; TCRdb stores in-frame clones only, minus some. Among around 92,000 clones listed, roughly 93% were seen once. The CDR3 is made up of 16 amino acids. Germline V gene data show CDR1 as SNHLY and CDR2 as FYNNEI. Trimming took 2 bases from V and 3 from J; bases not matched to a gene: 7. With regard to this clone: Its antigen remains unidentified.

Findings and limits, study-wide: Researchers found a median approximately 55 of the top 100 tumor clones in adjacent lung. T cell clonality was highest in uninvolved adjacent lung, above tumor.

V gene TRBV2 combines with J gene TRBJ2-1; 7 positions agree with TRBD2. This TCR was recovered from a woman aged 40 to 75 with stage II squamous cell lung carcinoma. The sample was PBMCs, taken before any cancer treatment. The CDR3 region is CASSERAGAYYNEQFF. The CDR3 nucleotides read TGTGCCAGCAGTGAACGGGCGGGAGCCTACTACAATGAGCAGTTCTTC.